Presented here are 23 T cell receptor beta chains from one specimen sequenced in a study of cytomegalovirus exposure and HLA in healthy donors. The PCR used 60 Vbeta and 13 Jbeta primers. Profiled with immunoSEQ multiplex PCR; TCRdb holds only in-frame clones, not every one. The repertoire holds some 120,000 clones, with 81% as singletons. The specimen sequenced was PBMCs. The receptors derive from a man aged 18 to 29 in good health and CMV-seronegative.

The chain combines TRBV25-1 with TRBJ2-5, with D possibly being TRBD2 (7 bases). The CDR3 contains 14 residues. CDR1 is MGHDK and CDR2 is SYGVNS in the germline V gene. V lost 6 bases and J 5 bases, leaving 16 bases between the germline ends. The CDR3 sequence is CASRRGGPGETQYF. CDR3 sequence (DNA): TGTGCCAGCAGACGCGGGGGCCCCGGGGAGACCCAGTACTTC.

The J gene is TRBJ1-2, the V gene TRBV5-4; D is perhaps TRBD1 (5 bases). The CDR3 runs 12 residues. V was trimmed by 4 bases and J by 5 bases, leaving 9 bases between them. Germline lookup yields CDR1 SGHNT and CDR2 YYREEE (reference sequence). CDR3 nucleotides: TGTGCCAGCAGCACCGGGACTTATGGCTACACCTTC. This codes for CASSTGTYGYTF.

The chain recombines TRBV4-1 with TRBJ2-1; 13 bases map to TRBD2. The CDR3 runs 20 residues. After removal of 3 bases from V and 9 bases from J, the junction contained 20 bases not matched to a gene. Germline V gene data show CDR1 as MGHRA and CDR2 as YSYEKL. The CDR3 sequence is CASSHPGTSGVTGFEVEQFF. The CDR3 DNA reads TGCGCCAGCAGCCACCCCGGGACTAGCGGGGTCACCGGTTTCGAAGTTGAGCAGTTCTTC.

The rearrangement uses TRBV6-5 and TRBJ1-2; TRBD1 is a possible D gene (5 bases). The V gene's germline CDR1 is MNHEY and CDR2 SVGAGI. CDR3 length equals 13 residues. Trimming took 6 bases from V and 7 from J, leaving 15 bases between them. The CDR3, as DNA: TGTGCCAGCAGGAAGGGGAATGGCCTTGGCTACACCTTC. This encodes CASRKGNGLGYTF.

This clone has more than one count but fewer than ten. This chain links TRBV21-1 with TRBJ2-1; the DNA was not used to check the table's D call, TRBD2. TRBV21-1 is a documented pseudogene. The CDR3 is 16 residues long. The CDR3 nucleotides read TGTGCCAGCAGCAAAGTACGGGGGACCTCCTACAATGAGCAGTTCTTC. This codes for CASSKVRGTSYNEQFF.

The gene calls are TRBV6-6 and TRBJ1-5, with a possible D match to TRBD1 (6 bases). Germline assignment: CDR1 MNHNY and CDR2 SVGAGI (reference sequence). CDR3 length equals 14 residues. The V gene lost 4 bases and the J gene lost 9 bases, with 16 bases spanning the gap. The CDR3 sequence is CASSSPGAARPQHF. The CDR3 DNA is TGTGCCAGCAGTTCCCCAGGGGCGGCAAGGCCCCAGCATTTT.

This chain joins TRBV6-5 and TRBJ1-3; tentatively, D is TRBD1 (6 bases). Germline values: CDR1 MNHEY, CDR2 SVGAGI. V lost 5 bases to trimming and J lost 1 base, with 9 bases between them. The CDR3 totals 14 residues. CDR3 nucleotides: TGTGCCAGCAGTGCTACAGGGTCTGGAAACACCATATATTTT. It encodes CASSATGSGNTIYF.

The CDR3, as DNA: TGTGCCAGCGTGAGACTAGCGGGGGGGCCGAGCGGGGAGCTGTTTTTT. Translating gives CASVRLAGGPSGELFF. The chain uses TRBV2 and TRBJ2-2; 14 positions agree with TRBD2. V trimming: 8 bases; J trimming: 7 bases; junction bases outside the gene matches: 9. This CDR3 has 16 residues. Germline values: CDR1 SNHLY, CDR2 FYNNEI.

This chain uses TRBV6-4 with TRBJ1-4; D gene unclear. Between the trimmed V and J ends, which lost 1 base and 10 bases, there was a span of 7 bases. CDR3 length: 12 amino acids. CDR1 and CDR2 (germline): MRHNA, SNTAGT. CDR3 bases: TGTGCCAGCAGTGACTTTCTAGGAAAACTGTTTTTT. This gives the protein CASSDFLGKLFF.

The rearrangement uses TRBV11-1 and TRBJ2-7; 7 bases are shared with TRBD1. Trimming removed 5 bases from V and 6 bases from J; junction bases left unmatched: 10. Germline V CDR1 and CDR2: SGHAT, FQDESV (reference sequence). This CDR3 has 14 amino acids. In DNA form, the CDR3 reads TGTGCCAGCAGCGGTATGGGACAGAGCGGCGAGCAGTACTTC. It encodes CASSGMGQSGEQYF.

The chain employs TRBV4-1 and TRBJ1-2; TRBD1 is a possible D gene (5 bases). The V and J ends lost 4 bases and 6 bases respectively, with 15 bases between them. The CDR3 is 14 residues long. CDR1 is MGHRA and CDR2 is YSYEKL in the germline V gene. The CDR3 is CASSPLSRTHGYTF. In DNA form, the CDR3 reads TGCGCCAGCAGCCCCCTGAGCCGGACACATGGCTACACCTTC.

This chain links TRBV19 with TRBJ1-2, with a possible D match to TRBD1 (6 bases). V was trimmed by 7 bases and J by 3 bases, leaving 18 bases between them. This CDR3 region has 15 residues. Germline CDR1 LNHDA, CDR2 SQIVND (reference sequence). This chain's CDR3 is CASTNGGLRDYGYTF. The DNA of the CDR3 is TGTGCCAGTACGAACGGGGGGCTTCGGGACTATGGCTACACCTTC.

CDR3 protein: CASSVESGQGRSEAFF. The CDR3 DNA is TGTGCCAGCAGCGTAGAATCGGGACAGGGGAGGTCTGAAGCTTTCTTT. This chain uses TRBV9 with TRBJ1-1; 10 bases align to TRBD1. Trimming cost V 0 bases and J 6 bases; bases outside gene matches: 8. CDR1 and CDR2 (germline): SGDLS, YYNGEE. This CDR3 contains 16 residues.

V and J are TRBV13 and TRBJ2-1, with a weak D call TRBD1 (5 bases). Germline V lookup: CDR1 PRHDT, CDR2 FYEKMQ (reference sequence). V was cut by 5 bases and J by 5 bases, with 13 bases left in between. The CDR3 has 14 amino acids. The CDR3 loop reads CASSVGDRNNEQFF. CDR3 nucleotides: TGTGCCAGCAGCGTGGGCGACAGAAACAATGAGCAGTTCTTC.

The rearrangement links TRBV7-2 to TRBJ2-1, with D maybe TRBD2 (7 bases). Germline-derived CDR1 and CDR2 are SGHTA and FQGNSA. The length of the CDR3 is 14 residues. Trimming shortened V by 0 bases and J by 10 bases, and 13 bases separated the two germline ends. This CDR3 is CASSLAGGPVEQFF. DNA of the CDR3: TGTGCCAGCAGCTTAGCGGGGGGGCCGGTGGAGCAGTTCTTC.

The rearrangement uses TRBV6-5 and TRBJ1-4; a weak D match, TRBD1 (5 bases). Germline V gives CDR1 MNHEY, CDR2 SVGAGI. This CDR3 spans 15 amino acids. The V gene lost 3 bases and the J gene lost 8 bases, with 16 bases spanning the gap. CDR3 amino acids: CASSYTRGLKEKLFF. CDR3 in DNA: TGTGCCAGCAGTTATACCCGGGGGTTAAAGGAAAAACTGTTTTTT.

This clone occurred a few times. The chain uses TRBV5-4 and TRBJ2-4; the D gene is possibly TRBD1 (5 bases). Trimming removed 1 base from V and 4 bases from J, with 12 bases in between. The CDR3 runs 15 residues. The germline gives CDR1 SGHNT, CDR2 YYREEE (reference sequence). The CDR3 DNA reads as TGTGCCAGCAGCTTGATGCAGGGATCTAAAAACATTCAGTACTTC. It is translated as CASSLMQGSKNIQYF.

This clone was detected only once. This chain links TRBV19 with TRBJ2-2, with 7 bases that match TRBD1. V gave up 6 bases and J gave up 3 bases; unmatched junction bases: 4. This CDR3 contains 14 residues. The V gene's germline CDR1 is LNHDA and CDR2 SQIVND (reference sequence). CDR3 protein: CASRQGSDTGELFF. CDR3 coding DNA: TGTGCCAGTAGACAGGGGTCGGACACCGGGGAGCTGTTTTTT.

This clone was counted once. The chain has TRBV9 and TRBJ2-7, with D hard to call. This CDR3 is 15 amino acids long. V lost 0 bases, J lost 2 bases, and 12 bases lay in between. The V gene's germline CDR1 is SGDLS and CDR2 YYNGEE. For the CDR3, the DNA is TGTGCCAGCAGCGTAGATCCTTCTACCACCTACGAGCAGTACTTC. Its protein product is CASSVDPSTTYEQYF.

This sequence joins TRBV19 and TRBJ2-3, with D possibly being TRBD1 (6 bases). The CDR3 runs to 16 residues. Germline V gene data show CDR1 as LNHDA and CDR2 as SQIVND (reference sequence). Trimming cost V 0 bases and J 3 bases, with 13 bases left between them. The CDR3, as DNA: TGTGCCAGTAGTATAGATCAGGGGTTGGGTACAGATACGCAGTATTTT. Its protein is CASSIDQGLGTDTQYF.

This sequence joins TRBV5-6 and TRBJ1-2, with D uncertain. CDR3 size: 12 residues. Germline CDR1 SGHDT, CDR2 YYEEEE. Trimming took 4 bases from V and 2 from J, leaving 6 bases between them. The CDR3, as DNA: TGTGCCAGCAGCCCCGGGAACTATGGCTACACCTTC. It specifies CASSPGNYGYTF.

The V gene is TRBV6-6, the J gene TRBJ1-6, with D possibly matching TRBD1 (6 bases). Germline-derived CDR1 and CDR2 are MNHNY and SVGAGI (reference sequence). V was cut by 0 bases and J by 6 bases, with 6 bases left in between. There are 14 residues in the CDR3. CDR3 in amino acids: CASSYSGGNSPLHF. CDR3 DNA: TGTGCCAGCAGTTACTCAGGGGGTAATTCACCCCTCCACTTT.

This clone has only one observation. The chain is built from TRBV7-9 and TRBJ1-1; D unclear. Trimming stripped 2 bases from V and 9 bases from J, with 10 bases between. There are 12 residues in the CDR3. Germline V gene lookup returns CDR1 SEHNR and CDR2 FQNEAQ (reference sequence). The CDR3 sequence is CASSLREPQAFF. DNA for the CDR3: TGTGCCAGCAGCTTAAGGGAGCCCCAAGCTTTCTTT. Full variable domain (rest looked up from reference TRBV7-9 and TRBJ1-1): DTGVSQNPRHKITKRGQNVTFRCDPISEHNRLYWYRQTLGQGPEFLTYFQNEAQLEKSRLLSDRFSAERPKGSFSTLEIQRTEQGDSAMYLCASSLREPQAFFGQGTRLTVV.